Here is one T cell receptor (beta chain) with its context. Its antigen target is currently unknown. Within one base of it there is no much larger clone, and no base qualities were kept. The source of the sample is a study of identical twins (dated by TCRdb to between 2015 and 2016). For the wider study: TCR alpha and beta repertoires from monozygotic twins, unrelated adults of various ages and cord blood were deep-sequenced to test whether fetal clonotypes persist. To rule out contamination, the twin experiments were replicated at different times with different library preparation protocols. Results the study describes overall, beyond this receptor: Fewer insertions were carried by abundant cord blood beta clonotypes; a weaker similar trend was observed in young adult naive repertoires, while no such trend was observed in memory repertoires. Out-of-frame TCR alpha sequences shared between twins showed an excess of low generation-probability sequences compared with coincidental sharing between unrelated individuals. Excess twin sharing in beta out-of-frame sequences was weaker because fewer shared sequences lowered the signal-to-noise ratio. Invariant T cells such as MAIT and iNKT could partly confound zero-insertion analyses, though diverse VJ usage argued against this for most clonotypes. Because the same donors could not be followed over many years, conclusions were based on cross-sectional statistical analysis. Recombination models systematically underestimated out-of-frame TCR alpha sharing in monozygotic twins but agreed with sharing between unrelated individuals.

The germline V gene supplies CDR1 LGHNA and CDR2 YNFKEQ. Reading from cysteine to phenylalanine, the CDR3 counts 15 amino acids. Solely the CDR3 DNA is kept, with 45 bases framed from the first base. V is pared back by 0 bases and J by 6 bases, with 12 bases lying between the germline termini. The library relied on 5' RACE. TCRdb records Illumina HiSeq 2000 as the sequencer. A universal primer binding site was added through template switching, and the final cDNA carried a unique molecular identifier so that TCR cDNA molecules could be counted accurately. First-strand cDNA for TCR alpha and beta chains was synthesized from specific primers in the conserved constant-segment region. To control for contamination, every cDNA library carried two barcodes: a SMART-Mk sample barcode plus Illumina barcodes. TruSeq adapter sequences, together with Illumina sample barcodes, were added in two successive PCR steps. TCR alpha and beta cDNA libraries were sequenced on the Illumina HiSeq platform with custom primers. The paper's data handling went like this. Raw reads were processed with MiGEC to extract unique molecular identifiers, and MiXCR was used to determine CDR3 positions. Recombination models were inferred per individual with the repgenHMM and IGoR tools using an EM algorithm. Shared clonotypes were analyzed with the tcR package in R, and sharing was normalized by the product of cloneset sizes. To study raw recombination without the effects of thymic and clonal selection, out-of-frame nonproductive sequences were analyzed. TCRdb's own reprocessing of the public reads used fastp at Q25 and MiXCR and kept productive beta chains. Each record represents a unique CDR3 protein, reported with the most common genes and DNA among its rows. Here the V and J calls rest on TCRdb's processing, not on the authors' analysis. Within this sample are around 680,000 distinct CDR3 sequences, with 8.5% to 9% of them counted one time only. The top ten constitute more than 0.75% of the sample.

Only healthy Caucasian donors were included. Three pairs of female monozygotic twins, all aged about 18 to 29 years, made up the twin cohort. Peripheral blood mononuclear cells were the source from which RNA for the TCR libraries was isolated. The same data also went into a second study, on yellow fever vaccine responses in identical twins. The second source states: According to the authors, the vaccine-induced T cell response in identical twins seemed to be partly convergent and partly specific to each individual. The study precisely tracked vaccine-responding T cell clones in identical twins.

Sequencing input: PBMCs. The chain links TRBV4-2 with TRBJ2-1; the D gene is not confidently resolved. This receptor was identified in a woman younger than 35 in good health. At the DNA level, the sequence is TGTGCCAGCAGCCAAGATGGAATAGGGCGCAATGAGCAGTTCTTC. It encodes CASSQDGIGRNEQFF.